The 6 T cell receptor beta chains listed next were all sequenced from one sample in a study of blood T cell repertoires in COVID-19. TCRdb keeps only in-frame clones here, not all; method: immunoSEQ multiplex PCR. Here the sample spans tens of thousands of clones, approximately 87% being singletons. Sequencing used peripheral blood. These receptors were obtained from a human donor in a cohort sampled during active COVID-19.

This rearrangement joins TRBV30 to TRBJ2-7; 8 nucleotides match TRBD1. Germline CDR1 and CDR2: GTSNPN and SVGIG (reference sequence). Trimming took 0 bases from V and 2 from J; bases not matched to a gene: 6. This CDR3 region has 15 residues. The CDR3 spells CAWSVIETGAYEQYF. The CDR3, as DNA: TGTGCCTGGAGTGTGATTGAGACAGGGGCCTACGAGCAGTACTTC. Based on the CDR3 plus reference TRBV30 and TRBJ2-7, the full variable domain is SQTIHQWPATLVQPVGSPLSLECTVEGTSNPNLYWYRQAAGRGLQLLFYSVGIGQISSEVPQNLSASRPQDRQFILSSKKLLLSDSGFYLCAWSVIETGAYEQYFGPGTRLTVT.

The V call is TRBV19, the J call TRBJ1-5, with D possibly matching TRBD1 (5 bases). CDR3 length equals 13 residues. CDR1 is LNHDA, CDR2 SQIVND, per germline (reference sequence). Trimming pared 5 bases from V and 7 bases from J, leaving 12 bases between. CDR3 region: CASSPGREQPQHF. The CDR3 DNA sequence: TGTGCCAGTAGTCCCGGCAGGGAACAGCCCCAGCATTTT.

CDR3 in amino acids: CASSVGTGSLNEKLFF. The CDR3 DNA sequence: TGTGCCAGCAGCGTGGGGACAGGAAGCCTGAATGAAAAACTGTTTTTT. V usage is TRBV9 and J usage is TRBJ1-4, with 8 positions matching TRBD1. This CDR3 is 16 amino acids long. The germline gives CDR1 SGDLS, CDR2 YYNGEE. After removal of 2 bases from V and 5 bases from J, the junction contained 8 bases not matched to a gene.

A single count supports this clone. The V call is TRBV6-5, the J call TRBJ2-7; 7 nucleotides agree with TRBD1. The V gene's germline CDR1 is MNHEY and CDR2 SVGAGI. The trim removed 6 bases at V and 5 bases at J, leaving 1 base unmatched. The CDR3 loop spans 11 amino acids. For the CDR3, the DNA is TGTGCCAGCAGCCAGGGGGACGAGCAGTACTTC. Protein sequence: CASSQGDEQYF.

This clone was seen once. The rearrangement links TRBV11-2 to TRBJ1-4, with a weak D call TRBD1 (6 bases). Deletions cut 5 bases from V and 4 bases from J, with 14 bases between. The CDR3 has 15 amino acids. Germline V gives CDR1 SGHAT, CDR2 FQNNGV. CDR3 residues: CASSLLGADNEKLFF. The CDR3 DNA is TGTGCCAGCAGCCTGTTGGGGGCGGATAATGAAAAACTGTTTTTT.

This chain uses TRBV19 with TRBJ1-6, with TRBD1 as a possible D gene (6 bases). Trimming cost V 3 bases and J 11 bases, with 14 bases left between them. This CDR3 contains 14 residues. Germline CDR1 and CDR2: LNHDA and SQIVND (reference sequence). The CDR3 reads CASSIDQGMAPLHF. The DNA of the CDR3 is TGTGCCAGTAGTATCGACCAGGGGATGGCACCCCTCCACTTT.